One TCR beta chain is described in this entry. The data were taken from a study of PD-L1 blockade in urothelial cancer. Time point of the sample: peripheral blood 6 weeks after treatment start. This CDR3 has 17 amino acids. Looked up from germline, CDR1 is SGHRS and CDR2 is YFSETQ. V trimming: 2 bases; J trimming: 0 bases; junction bases outside the gene matches: 5. PCRs each included synthetic TCR analog templates spiked in. Measured with immunoSEQ multiplex PCR; TCRdb has only the in-frame clones, and not every one. The sample lists about 120,000 clones; approximately 90% were seen once. V gene TRBV5-1 combines with J gene TRBJ2-1; 10 bases match TRBD2. The clonotype comes from a man between 60 and 70 years old with urothelial cancer. The sequenced sample was PBMCs, obtained around atezolizumab (anti-PD-L1) treatment. The CDR3 reads CASSLASGGISYNEQFF. Written as DNA, the CDR3 is TGCGCCAGCAGCTTAGCTAGCGGGGGTATCTCCTACAATGAGCAGTTCTTC.